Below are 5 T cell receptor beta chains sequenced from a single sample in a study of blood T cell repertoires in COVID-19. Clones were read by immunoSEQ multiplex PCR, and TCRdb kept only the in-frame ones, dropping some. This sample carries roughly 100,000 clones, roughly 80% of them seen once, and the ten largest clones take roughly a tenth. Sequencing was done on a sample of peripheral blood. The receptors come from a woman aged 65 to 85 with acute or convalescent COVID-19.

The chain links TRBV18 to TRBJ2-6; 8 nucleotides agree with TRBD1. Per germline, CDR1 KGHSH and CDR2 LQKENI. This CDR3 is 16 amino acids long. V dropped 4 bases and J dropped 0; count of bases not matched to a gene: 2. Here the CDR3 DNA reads TGTGCCAGCTCACTGGACAGGGCCTCTGGGGCCAACGTCCTGACTTTC. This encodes CASSLDRASGANVLTF.

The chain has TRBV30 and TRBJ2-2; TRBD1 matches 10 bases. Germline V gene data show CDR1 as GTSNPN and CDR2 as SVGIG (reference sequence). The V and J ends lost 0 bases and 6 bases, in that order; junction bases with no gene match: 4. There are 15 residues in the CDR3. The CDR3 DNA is TGTGCCTGGAGTGTACACGGACAGGGGGCCGGGGAGCTGTTTTTT. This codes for CAWSVHGQGAGELFF.

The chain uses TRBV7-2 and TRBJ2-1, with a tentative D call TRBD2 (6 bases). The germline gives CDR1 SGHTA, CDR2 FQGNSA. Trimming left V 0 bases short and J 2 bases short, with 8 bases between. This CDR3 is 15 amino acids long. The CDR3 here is CASSLAGGTYNEQFF. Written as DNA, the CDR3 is TGTGCCAGCAGCTTAGCTGGCGGGACCTACAATGAGCAGTTCTTC.

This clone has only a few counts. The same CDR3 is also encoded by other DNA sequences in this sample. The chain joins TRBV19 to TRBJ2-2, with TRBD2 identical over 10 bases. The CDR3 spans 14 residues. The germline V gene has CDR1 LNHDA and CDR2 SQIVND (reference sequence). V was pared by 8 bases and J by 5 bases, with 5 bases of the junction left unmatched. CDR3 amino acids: CASRERGGTGELFF. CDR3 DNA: TGTGCCAGTCGGGAGCGGGGGGGGACCGGGGAGCTGTTTTTT.

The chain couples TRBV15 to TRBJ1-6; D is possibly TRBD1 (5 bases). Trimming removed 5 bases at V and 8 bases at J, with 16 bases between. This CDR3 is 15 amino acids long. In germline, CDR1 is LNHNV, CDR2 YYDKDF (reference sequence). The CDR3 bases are TGTGCCACCAGCGGAGGGCGGCAGGGTTATTCACCCCTCCACTTT. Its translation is CATSGGRQGYSPLHF.